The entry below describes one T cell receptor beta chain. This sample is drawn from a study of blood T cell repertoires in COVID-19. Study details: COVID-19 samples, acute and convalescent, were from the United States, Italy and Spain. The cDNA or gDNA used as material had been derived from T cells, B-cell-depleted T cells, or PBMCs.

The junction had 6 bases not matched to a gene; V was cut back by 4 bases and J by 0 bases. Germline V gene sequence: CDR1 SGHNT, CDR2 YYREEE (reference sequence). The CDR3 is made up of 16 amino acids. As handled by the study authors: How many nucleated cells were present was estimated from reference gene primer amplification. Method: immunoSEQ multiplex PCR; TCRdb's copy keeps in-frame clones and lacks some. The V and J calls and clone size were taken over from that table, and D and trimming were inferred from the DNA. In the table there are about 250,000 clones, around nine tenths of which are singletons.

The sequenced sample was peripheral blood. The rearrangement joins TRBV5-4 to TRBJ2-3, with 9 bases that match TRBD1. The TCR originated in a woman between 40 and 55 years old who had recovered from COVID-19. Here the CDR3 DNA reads TGTGCCAGCAGCCTCCGACAGGGGGGTAGCACAGATACGCAGTATTTT. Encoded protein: CASSLRQGGSTDTQYF.